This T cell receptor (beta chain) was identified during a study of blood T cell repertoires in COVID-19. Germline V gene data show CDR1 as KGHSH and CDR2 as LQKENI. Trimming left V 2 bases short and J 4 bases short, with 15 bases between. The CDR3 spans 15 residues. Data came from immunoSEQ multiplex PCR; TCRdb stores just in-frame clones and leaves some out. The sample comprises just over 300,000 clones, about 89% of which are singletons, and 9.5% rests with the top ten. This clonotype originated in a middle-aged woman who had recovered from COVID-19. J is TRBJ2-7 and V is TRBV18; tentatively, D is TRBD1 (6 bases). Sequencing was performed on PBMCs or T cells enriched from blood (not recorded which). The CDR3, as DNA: TGTGCCAGCTCACCATCCCGGGACATTTCGTACGAGCAGTACTTC. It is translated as CASSPSRDISYEQYF.